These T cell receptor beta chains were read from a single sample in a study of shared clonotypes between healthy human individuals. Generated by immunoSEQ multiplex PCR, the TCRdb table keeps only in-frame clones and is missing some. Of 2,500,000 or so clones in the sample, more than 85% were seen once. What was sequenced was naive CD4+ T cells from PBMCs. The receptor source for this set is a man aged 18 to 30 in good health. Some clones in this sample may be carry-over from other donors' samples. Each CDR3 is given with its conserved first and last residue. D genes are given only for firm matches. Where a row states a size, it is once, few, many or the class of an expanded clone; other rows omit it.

CASSQMTGLSSYNEQFF,TGTGCCAGCAGCCAAATGACAGGGCTCAGCTCCTACAATGAGCAGTTCTTC,-,TRBD1,TRBV14,TRBJ2-1
CASNLLGNYGYTF,TGCGCCAGCAACTTGTTAGGGAACTATGGCTACACCTTC,-,-,TRBV4-3,TRBJ1-2
CAITAGTGGTYEQYF,TGTGCCATCACCGCGGGGACAGGAGGGACCTACGAGCAGTACTTC,-,TRBD1,TRBV10-3,TRBJ2-7
CASSSGQDEQYF,TGCGCCAGCAGCTCGGGACAAGATGAGCAGTACTTC,-,-,TRBV5-1,TRBJ2-7
CASSLLRDPNSLNYGYTF,TGCGCCAGCAGCTTGCTCAGGGACCCGAATTCGCTTAACTATGGCTACACCTTC,-,-,TRBV5-1,TRBJ1-2
CASSVMVSGELFF,TGTGCCAGCAGCGTAATGGTCTCCGGGGAGCTGTTTTTT,-,-,TRBV9,TRBJ2-2
CASEMLAVYTDTQYF,TGTGCCAGCGAGATGCTAGCGGTTTACACAGATACGCAGTATTTT,-,TRBD2,TRBV2,TRBJ2-3
CASSPQGLGVNTIYF,TGTGCCAGCAGCCCACAGGGACTTGGCGTGAACACCATATATTTT,once,-,TRBV11-2,TRBJ1-3
CASSLDRVGTGELFF,TGTGCCAGCAGCTTAGATCGAGTTGGCACCGGGGAGCTGTTTTTT,-,-,TRBV7-2,TRBJ2-2
CASSLIRNTGELFF,TGTGCCAGCAGCTTGATCCGGAACACCGGGGAGCTGTTTTTT,-,-,TRBV5-4,TRBJ2-2
CASTPGLAGRETQYF,TGTGCCAGCACCCCGGGACTAGCGGGAAGGGAGACCCAGTACTTC,few,TRBD2,TRBV6-1,TRBJ2-5
CASSLGILAGTDTQYF,TGCGCCAGCAGCTTAGGGATACTAGCGGGGACAGATACGCAGTATTTT,-,TRBD2,TRBV5-1,TRBJ2-3
CASSRLPGANYEQYF,TGTGCCAGCTCACGACTTCCAGGGGCGAACTACGAGCAGTACTTC,-,-,TRBV18,TRBJ2-7
CSALKETQYF,TGCAGTGCCCTTAAGGAGACCCAGTACTTC,-,-,TRBV20-1,TRBJ2-5
CASSVGLGSYEQYF,TGTGCCAGCAGTGTGGGACTAGGCTCCTACGAGCAGTACTTC,once,TRBD2,TRBV2,TRBJ2-7
CASSPHRDTDTQYF,TGTGCCAGCAGTCCCCACCGGGACACAGATACGCAGTATTTT,-,-,TRBV28,TRBJ2-3
CASCDSTGDSPLHF,TGCGCCAGCTGCGACAGCACCGGGGATTCACCCCTCCACTTT,-,-,TRBV5-1,TRBJ1-6
CASRTSGPLSSYEQYF,TGTGCCAGCAGGACTAGCGGGCCTCTAAGCTCCTACGAGCAGTACTTC,once,TRBD2,TRBV27,TRBJ2-7
CASSEAGGSYEQYF,TGTGCCAGCAGTGAAGCCGGCGGGAGTTACGAGCAGTACTTC,-,TRBD2,TRBV6-1,TRBJ2-7
CASSSMVAGNTIYF,TGTGCCAGCAGTTCCATGGTAGCTGGAAACACCATATATTTT,-,-,TRBV27,TRBJ1-3
CASSYSGTYNEKLFF,TGTGCCAGCAGTTACTCCGGGACATATAATGAAAAACTGTTTTTT,-,-,TRBV6-5,TRBJ1-4
CASSLLGSGELFF,TGTGCCAGCAGCTTATTAGGCAGCGGGGAGCTGTTTTTT,once,-,TRBV7-3,TRBJ2-2
CASSPTGPPMQFF,TGTGCCAGCAGCCCGACAGGGCCCCCCATGCAGTTCTTC,once,TRBD1,TRBV6-1,TRBJ2-1
CASSLPFGGSGGNEQFF,TGTGCCAGCAGCCTACCCTTTGGCGGGAGTGGAGGGAATGAGCAGTTCTTC,-,TRBD2,TRBV11-1,TRBJ2-1
CASSQLSGGADTQYF,TGTGCCAGCAGCCAACTCAGTGGGGGGGCAGATACGCAGTATTTT,-,TRBD2,TRBV4-2,TRBJ2-3
CASSVTSGSRDTQYF,TGTGCCAGCAGTGTTACTAGCGGGAGTAGGGATACGCAGTATTTT,-,TRBD2,TRBV6-1,TRBJ2-3
CASTPGGRNTEAFF,TGCGCCAGCACTCCGGGGGGGAGAAACACTGAAGCTTTCTTT,-,-,TRBV5-1,TRBJ1-1
CASSSRPSGDNYGYTF,TGCGCCAGCAGCTCCCGCCCCTCAGGGGACAACTATGGCTACACCTTC,-,-,TRBV5-1,TRBJ1-2
CASRGTGFYEQYF,TGTGCCAGCAGGGGGACAGGGTTCTACGAGCAGTACTTC,-,TRBD1,TRBV28,TRBJ2-7
CASSQERAGGGTDTQYF,TGCGCCAGCAGCCAAGAGAGGGCGGGAGGGGGAACAGATACGCAGTATTTT,-,TRBD2,TRBV4-3,TRBJ2-3
CASSLTYSYEQYF,TGTGCCAGCAGTCTTACCTACTCCTACGAGCAGTACTTC,-,-,TRBV27,TRBJ2-7
CAISESTRLTYEQYF,TGTGCCATCAGTGAGTCGACAAGGCTCACGTACGAGCAGTACTTC,-,-,TRBV10-3,TRBJ2-7
CASSSSVGGGGETQYF,TGTGCCAGCAGTTCCAGCGTTGGGGGGGGTGGAGAGACCCAGTACTTC,-,TRBD2,TRBV6-5,TRBJ2-5
CSVTSGSHGELFF,TGCAGCGTGACTAGCGGGAGTCACGGGGAGCTGTTTTTT,-,TRBD2,TRBV29-1,TRBJ2-2
CASSLDETGARNTIYF,TGTGCCAGCAGCTTAGATGAGACCGGGGCCCGAAACACCATATATTTT,once,-,TRBV7-9,TRBJ1-3
CAWSGGQGISYEQYF,TGTGCCTGGAGTGGCGGACAGGGGATATCCTACGAGCAGTACTTC,-,TRBD1,TRBV30,TRBJ2-7
CASSLGLVYNEQFF,TGTGCCAGCAGCTTAGGCCTGGTTTACAATGAGCAGTTCTTC,-,-,TRBV7-3,TRBJ2-1
CASRNTDRLEPHYEQYF,TGTGCCAGCAGAAATACGGACAGGCTCGAGCCTCACTACGAGCAGTACTTC,-,-,TRBV21-1,TRBJ2-7
CASSPLGTALNTEAFF,TGTGCCAGCTCACCACTTGGGACCGCTTTGAACACTGAAGCTTTCTTT,few,-,TRBV18,TRBJ1-1
CAWSPPEKRSNEQFF,TGTGCCTGGAGCCCCCCTGAAAAGCGGTCTAATGAGCAGTTCTTC,-,-,TRBV30,TRBJ2-1
CASSFRDPNEKLFF,TGTGCCAGCAGTTTCAGGGACCCTAATGAAAAACTGTTTTTT,-,-,TRBV28,TRBJ1-4
CASSLGQGAKGNTIYF,TGTGCCAGCAGCCTGGGCCAGGGGGCGAAGGGAAACACCATATATTTT,-,TRBD1,TRBV6-6,TRBJ1-3
CASSSLTQESNYGYTF,TGTGCCAGCAGCTCCTTAACACAGGAATCCAACTATGGCTACACCTTC,-,-,TRBV21-1,TRBJ1-2
CASSLYPGASYEQYF,TGTGCCAGCAGTTTGTATCCAGGGGCATCCTACGAGCAGTACTTC,-,-,TRBV27,TRBJ2-7
CSVEDSTGRGAQGNTIYF,TGCAGCGTTGAAGATTCGACCGGGAGGGGGGCGCAAGGAAACACCATATATTTT,-,-,TRBV29-1,TRBJ1-3
CASHGVNTIYF,TGTGCCAGCCACGGGGTAAACACCATATATTTT,-,-,TRBV2,TRBJ1-3
CASTETQYTEAFF,TGTGCCAGCACCGAAACCCAGTACACTGAAGCTTTCTTT,-,-,TRBV6-1,TRBJ1-1
CASSQAGTGVYGYTF,TGTGCCAGCAGTCAAGCCGGGACAGGGGTTTATGGCTACACCTTC,-,TRBD1,TRBV25-1,TRBJ1-2
CAWSVSRAHIGYTF,TGTGCCTGGAGTGTATCGAGAGCGCATATTGGCTACACCTTC,-,-,TRBV30,TRBJ1-2
CASSAGPAGGRYEQYF,TGTGCCAGCAGCGCCGGTCCCGCAGGGGGTCGCTACGAGCAGTACTTC,once,TRBD1,TRBV9,TRBJ2-7
CASSLGPRDTYSNQPQHF,TGCGCCAGCAGCTTGGGACCCCGGGACACCTATAGCAATCAGCCCCAGCATTTT,-,-,TRBV5-1,TRBJ1-5
CASSTGPQETQYF,TGTGCCAGCAGCACGGGACCACAAGAGACCCAGTACTTC,-,-,TRBV7-3,TRBJ2-5
CASSLRRDRVWETQYF,TGTGCCAGCAGTTTACGCCGCGACAGGGTGTGGGAGACCCAGTACTTC,-,TRBD1,TRBV28,TRBJ2-5
CASSEFPSVQYF,TGTGCCAGCAGTGAGTTCCCATCGGTGCAGTATTTT,-,-,TRBV2,TRBJ2-3